This T cell receptor beta chain is drawn from a study of blood T cell repertoires in COVID-19. The wider study: The cDNA or gDNA used as material had been derived from T cells, B-cell-depleted T cells, or PBMCs.

In the original analysis: Using reference gene primer amplification, nucleated cell counts were estimated. Assay: immunoSEQ multiplex PCR; the TCRdb copy retains only in-frame clones and omits some. V and J calls and clone size are copied from that table; D and trimming were computed from the DNA. The sample lists over 75,000 clones; about 84% were seen once. In germline, CDR1 is SGDLS, CDR2 YYNGEE. The CDR3 is made up of 16 amino acids. J lost 6 bases, V lost 2 bases, and 5 bases had no gene match. The chain carries TRBV9 and TRBJ2-1; 13 bases fit TRBD2. Sequencing used peripheral blood. The TCR originated in a human donor in a cohort sampled during active COVID-19. CDR3 region: CASSVRLAGGVNEQFF. CDR3 coding DNA: TGTGCCAGCAGCGTTCGACTAGCGGGAGGCGTCAATGAGCAGTTCTTC.